Presented here are 16 T cell receptor beta chains from one specimen sequenced in a study of human T cells and chemical hapten exposure. TCRdb re-derived calls from the RACE reads in MiXCR, one entry per CDR3 protein. The data show roughly 200,000 distinct CDR3 sequences, around 25% seen once. The time point here: patch test 3, about 24 weeks after DPC sensitization. As to treatment: therapeutic diphenylcyclopropenone sensitization with weekly scalp DPC. The input for sequencing was whole blood, taken in connection with sensitization to the hapten diphenylcyclopropenone (DPC). Every receptor here comes from a woman in her thirties or forties with alopecia areata. Some clones in this sample may be carry-over from other donors' samples.

V and J are TRBV20-1 and TRBJ2-3; weak D call: TRBD1 (6 bases). This CDR3 spans 14 amino acids. V was trimmed by 1 base and J by 4 bases, leaving 12 bases between them. Germline V lookup: CDR1 DFQATT, CDR2 SNEGSKA (reference sequence). The CDR3 reads CSARGAGEADTQYF. The CDR3 region has the DNA TGCAGTGCTAGAGGTGCAGGGGAAGCAGATACGCAGTATTTT.

This clonotype turned up a few times. The chain links TRBV29-1 to TRBJ2-3; maybe TRBD2 (5 bases). Trimming pared 5 bases from V and 5 bases from J, leaving 14 bases between. This CDR3 is built from 13 residues. In germline, CDR1 is SQVTM, CDR2 ANQGSEA. The CDR3 loop reads CSVILAAGDTQYF. In DNA form, the CDR3 reads TGCAGCGTTATCCTGGCTGCGGGAGATACGCAGTATTTT.

The gene calls are TRBV28 and TRBJ2-7, with D hard to call. Trimming cost V 5 bases and J 2 bases, with 13 bases left between them. This CDR3 comprises 14 residues. In germline, CDR1 is MDHEN, CDR2 SYDVKM. DNA of the CDR3: TGTGCCAGCAGTCTCCGAGGCCGAGCCTACGAGCAGTACTTC. Translating gives CASSLRGRAYEQYF.

The gene calls are TRBV20-1 and TRBJ2-3, with 11 bases lining up with TRBD2. Trimming took 0 bases from V and 2 from J; bases not matched to a gene: 4. The germline V gene has CDR1 DFQATT and CDR2 SNEGSKA (reference sequence). The CDR3 covers 16 residues. CDR3 amino acids: CSARDQGLADTDTQYF. CDR3 nucleotide sequence: TGCAGTGCTAGAGACCAGGGACTAGCGGACACAGATACGCAGTATTTT.

Many counts were recorded for this clonotype. The rearrangement links TRBV5-1 to TRBJ1-1; a possible D gene is TRBD1 (6 bases). Trimming took off 4 bases at V and 5 bases at J, with 15 bases between the two ends. Per germline, CDR1 SGHRS and CDR2 YFSETQ. CDR3 length equals 14 residues. The CDR3 DNA is TGCGCCAGCAGCCTGGCAGGGGACGGGACTGAAGCTTTCTTT. Its protein is CASSLAGDGTEAFF.

This clonotype was seen a handful of times. The rearrangement joins TRBV27 to TRBJ2-7; TRBD2 matches 11 bases. CDR3 length equals 15 residues. The V and J ends lost 4 bases and 6 bases, in that order; junction bases with no gene match: 8. Per the germline V gene, CDR1 is MNHEY and CDR2 is SMNVEV (reference sequence). The CDR3 is CASSSGTSGNGEQYF. The CDR3 DNA reads TGTGCCAGCAGTTCAGGGACTAGCGGAAATGGCGAGCAGTACTTC.

About this clonotype: Just one base apart from a much larger clone, this may be a read error. As the CDR3 is not closed by the conserved phenylalanine or tryptophan, this likely results from a read error. The chain combines TRBV29-1 with TRBJ2-5, with a weak D call TRBD1 (5 bases). The CDR3 spans 13 residues. Looked up from germline, CDR1 is SQVTM and CDR2 is ANQGSEA. Trimming stripped 1 base from V and 5 bases from J, with 11 bases between. For the CDR3, the DNA is TGCAGCGTTGAAGGGACAATTGGGGAGACCCAGTACTTA. This gives the protein CSVEGTIGETQYL.

The chain recombines TRBV28 with TRBJ2-3, with 8 bases aligning to TRBD2. Germline lookup yields CDR1 MDHEN and CDR2 SYDVKM. V shed 6 bases, J shed 9 bases, and the junction held 8 bases outside the gene matches. The CDR3 is 13 residues long. The CDR3 DNA follows: TGTGCCAGCAGGGACTCACGGACTAGCACGCAGTATTTT. Translated, it gives CASRDSRTSTQYF.

The chain has TRBV6-6 and TRBJ1-1, with D unresolved. Trimming took off 5 bases at V and 0 bases at J, with 7 bases between the two ends. The CDR3 runs to 13 residues. CDR1 and CDR2 (germline): MNHNY, SVGAGI (reference sequence). As DNA, the CDR3 is TGTGCCAGCAGTCCGCAGATGAACACTGAAGCTTTCTTT. This translates into CASSPQMNTEAFF.

The rearrangement joins TRBV12-3 or TRBV12-4 to TRBJ1-2; D unclear. The CDR3 loop spans 12 amino acids. V was pared by 8 bases and J by 6 bases, with 13 bases between. The CDR3 bases are TGTGCCAGCGGGCAGGTTTTCGATGGCTACACCTTC. Translated: CASGQVFDGYTF.

This clonotype has only a few counts. The V and J genes are TRBV6-5 and TRBJ1-4; D is ambiguous. Trimming cost V 2 bases and J 11 bases, with 12 bases left between them. Germline CDR1 reads MNHEY; CDR2 reads SVGAGI. The CDR3 spans 13 residues. The CDR3 sequence: CASSYRQARKLFF. CDR3 in DNA: TGTGCCAGCAGTTACCGGCAGGCTCGCAAACTGTTTTTT.

The V gene is TRBV11-1, the J gene TRBJ2-5; 7 bases fit TRBD1. This CDR3 has 15 amino acids. CDR1 SGHAT and CDR2 FQDESV come from the germline V gene (reference sequence). V trimming: 5 bases; J trimming: 3 bases; junction bases outside the gene matches: 9. CDR3 DNA sequence: TGTGCCAGCAGCCAAGTAGGGACAGCTAAAGAGACCCAGTACTTC. Translating it yields CASSQVGTAKETQYF.

The CDR3 DNA is TGCAGTGCTAGAGGGCCGGGCACTGAAGCTTTCTTT. Translation: CSARGPGTEAFF. The chain is built from TRBV20-1 and TRBJ1-1; D unclear. The CDR3 is 12 residues long. Between the trimmed V and J ends, which lost 1 base and 4 bases, there was a span of 7 bases. Germline V gene sequence: CDR1 DFQATT, CDR2 SNEGSKA (reference sequence).

This chain uses TRBV4-2 with TRBJ2-4; TRBD2 aligns across 11 bases. CDR3 length: 15 amino acids. Germline values: CDR1 LGHNA, CDR2 YNFKEQ. The V gene end was trimmed by 0 bases and the J gene end by 6 bases; junction bases not matched to a gene: 1. The CDR3 DNA follows: TGTGCCAGCAGCCAAGAAGGGACTAGCGGAAACATTCAGTACTTC. It is translated as CASSQEGTSGNIQYF.

The sample holds a few counts of this clonotype. V is TRBV6-5 and J is TRBJ2-7, with TRBD2 as a possible D gene (5 bases). The CDR3 runs 14 residues. CDR1 MNHEY and CDR2 SVGAGI come from the germline V gene. V was pared by 2 bases and J by 2 bases, with 10 bases between. DNA for the CDR3: TGTGCCAGCAGTTACACTAGAAGGGCCTACGAGCAGTACTTC. Protein: CASSYTRRAYEQYF.

The V call is TRBV7-3, the J call TRBJ1-6; perhaps TRBD1 as D (5 bases). The CDR3 loop spans 13 amino acids. Trimming shortened V by 6 bases and J by 6 bases, and 9 bases separated the two germline ends. Looked up from germline, CDR1 is SGHTA and CDR2 is FQGTGA. The CDR3 loop reads CASSRGFNSPLHF. The CDR3 DNA sequence: TGTGCCAGCAGTCGGGGGTTTAATTCACCCCTCCACTTT.